This T cell receptor beta chain was retrieved from a study of blood T cell repertoires in COVID-19. As for the study in general: T cells, B-cell-depleted T cells, or PBMCs supplied cDNA or gDNA.

The method was immunoSEQ multiplex PCR; TCRdb's version includes in-frame clones alone and lacks a portion of them. Of about 120,000 clones in the sample, just over 90% were seen once. From germline, CDR1 is SEHNR and CDR2 FQNEAQ (reference sequence). The CDR3 sequence is 14 residues long. Between the trimmed V and J ends, which lost 3 bases and 1 base, there was a span of 9 bases. This clone was seen once. The sample has other DNA sequences that encode this CDR3 too. Source material: peripheral blood. The J gene is TRBJ1-1, the V gene TRBV7-9; D not certain. This TCR was sampled from a human donor with active COVID-19. The donor label of this sample is uncertain. CDR3: CASSFGQQNTEAFF. CDR3 bases: TGTGCCAGCAGCTTTGGGCAGCAGAACACTGAAGCTTTCTTT.